This is a list of T cell receptor beta chains from one sample in a study of blood T cell repertoires in COVID-19. Some clones are missing from TCRdb's copy, which holds only in-frame ones; the method was immunoSEQ multiplex PCR. The repertoire holds around 270,000 clones, with about 90% as singletons. The specimen was peripheral blood. These receptors all come from a person aged 18 to 29 with COVID-19, enrolled during active disease. Each CDR3 is given with its conserved first and last residue. D genes are given only for firm matches. Clone size is not always given. Where it is, it says once, few, many or a class for expanded clones.

TRBJ2-5,NA,NA,TRBV28,TGTGCCAGCAGTGGGGCCGCGGCCGGAGGGGAGACCCAGTACTTC,CASSGAAAGGETQYF
TRBJ2-7,NA,NA,TRBV5-1,TGCGCCAGCAGCCTGGAGCGCGAGCAGTACTTC,CASSLEREQYF
TRBJ2-2,NA,NA,TRBV1,TGCACCAGCAGCCAAGGAGGGCCTTGGACCGGGGAGCTGTTTTTT,CTSSQGGPWTGELFF
TRBJ2-7,NA,TRBD1,TRBV5-4,TGTGCCAGCAGCTTGGGTGGCGGGGACAGGGCTTACGAGCAGTACTTC,CASSLGGGDRAYEQYF
TRBJ2-7,few,NA,TRBV10-2,TGCGCCAGCAGCGATGCGGGACGGGGCTTTCGGGAGCAGTACTTC,CASSDAGRGFREQYF
TRBJ2-3,NA,TRBD2,TRBV6-1,TGTGCCAGCAGTGAAGCAGGCGCGGGAGGAGGGTATACGCAGTATTTT,CASSEAGAGGGYTQYF
TRBJ2-1,NA,TRBD1,TRBV19,TGTGCCAGTAGTCCACCCAGGGGGCTTAGGAATGAGCAGTTCTTC,CASSPPRGLRNEQFF
TRBJ2-7,NA,TRBD2,TRBV2,TGTGCCAGCAGTGAACTCCTAGCGGGCTCCTACGAGCAGTACTTC,CASSELLAGSYEQYF
TRBJ1-1,NA,TRBD1,TRBV4-3,TGCGCCAGCAGCCAAGATGGGACAGGACTTGAAGCTTTCTTT,CASSQDGTGLEAFF
TRBJ1-6,NA,TRBD1,TRBV5-1,TGCGCCAGCAGCAGCAGACAGGGCGGCTCCTATAATTCACCCCTCCACTTT,CASSSRQGGSYNSPLHF
TRBJ2-3,NA,NA,TRBV9,TGTGCCAGCAGCGCCTACCTAGATACGCAGTATTTT,CASSAYLDTQYF
TRBJ2-3,once,TRBD2,TRBV7-9,TGTGCCAGCAGCTTAGGGACGGGACTAGTAGATACGCAGTATTTT,CASSLGTGLVDTQYF
TRBJ2-3,NA,NA,TRBV28,TGTGCCAGCAGGAGAGAGGTCACAGATACGCAGTATTTT,CASRREVTDTQYF
TRBJ2-2,NA,TRBD2,TRBV27,TGTGCCAGCAGTTTGGGACTAGTAATCGGGGAGCTGTTTTTT,CASSLGLVIGELFF
TRBJ2-6,NA,TRBD1,TRBV28,TGTGCCAGCAGCGAGGGGGCGGCTGGGGCCAACGTCCTGACTTTC,CASSEGAAGANVLTF
TRBJ2-3,NA,NA,TRBV3-1/TRBV3-2,TGTGCCAGCAGCCAAGCGGGAGCCTCCCCCCCGACGCAGTATTTT,CASSQAGASPPTQYF
TRBJ1-6,once,NA,TRBV27,TGTGCCAGCAGGCCCCAGGTCCCAAGCTCCTATAATTCACCCCTCCACTTT,CASRPQVPSSYNSPLHF
TRBJ1-6,NA,TRBD1,TRBV5-5,TGTGCCAGCAGCCTAGGACAGGGCGCGAATTCACCCCTCCACTTT,CASSLGQGANSPLHF
TRBJ1-5,NA,NA,TRBV6-5,TGTGCCAGCAGTTACTCAGGAGGAAATCAGCCCCAGCATTTT,CASSYSGGNQPQHF
TRBJ2-4,NA,NA,TRBV6-5,TGTGCCAGCAGTTCTCGACAGCTATTAGCCAAAAACATTCAGTACTTC,CASSSRQLLAKNIQYF
TRBJ1-2,NA,NA,TRBV5-1,TGCGCCAGCTCGCCTCAGGTCAACTATGGCTACACCTTC,CASSPQVNYGYTF
TRBJ2-7,NA,TRBD1,TRBV6-2/TRBV6-3,TGTGCCAGCAGTTACACCGGGACAGGCTACGAGCAGTACTTC,CASSYTGTGYEQYF
TRBJ1-2,NA,NA,TRBV10-2,TGCGCCAGCAGTGAGTCCCGGGACACCAACTTCATTAACTATGGCTACACCTTC,CASSESRDTNFINYGYTF
TRBJ2-5,NA,TRBD2,TRBV29-1,TGCAGCGTTGAAGTGGTATCCAGCGGGAGGGCATTGGGGGAGACCCAGTACTTC,CSVEVVSSGRALGETQYF
TRBJ2-5,NA,NA,TRBV19,TGTGCCAGTAGTATAGGGGCGGGACAAGAGACCCAGTACTTC,CASSIGAGQETQYF
TRBJ1-3,NA,NA,TRBV19,TGTGCCAGTAGTATTTTCTTTGGGAGTGGAAACACCATATATTTT,CASSIFFGSGNTIYF
TRBJ2-3,NA,NA,TRBV19,TGTGCCAGTAGTATCCTTCAACGGACAGATACGCAGTATTTT,CASSILQRTDTQYF
TRBJ1-2,NA,NA,TRBV5-1,TGCGCCAGCAGCTTCGGGAGTTCTAACTATGGCTACACCTTC,CASSFGSSNYGYTF
TRBJ1-2,NA,NA,TRBV24-1,TGTGCCGTTTCGGCAAGGGGCGGACATGGCTACACCTTC,CAVSARGGHGYTF
TRBJ1-2,NA,NA,TRBV19,TGTGCCAGCCAACGTACAGGTCAGGCCAGCCAGAGGTATGGCTACACCTTC,CASQRTGQASQRYGYTF
TRBJ2-1,NA,TRBD1,TRBV6-1,TGTGCCACCCGATCGGGGACAGTCTACAATGAGCAGTTCTTC,CATRSGTVYNEQFF
TRBJ2-2,NA,TRBD2,TRBV7-9,TGTGCCAGCAGCTTCGGACTAGCGGGAGAGAGGAACACCGGGGAGCTGTTTTTT,CASSFGLAGERNTGELFF
TRBJ2-1,once,NA,TRBV13,TGTGCCAGCAGCTTAGGCGGGACTTATTTGGGTGAGCAGTTCTTC,CASSLGGTYLGEQFF